This TCR beta chain was sequenced in a study of cytomegalovirus exposure and HLA in healthy donors. Whole-study results and caveats: The availability of immune exposure information extended only to CMV serostatus. A previous analysis found most TCR beta V segments productive roughly 90% or roughly 30% of the time.

The V segment lost 4 bases and the J segment 4 bases; nucleotides outside the gene matches: 4. The germline V gene encodes CDR1 SGHDT and CDR2 YYEEEE. This CDR3 contains 13 residues. The PCR was carried out with 60 Vbeta primers and 13 Jbeta primers. Sequenced by immunoSEQ multiplex PCR; TCRdb stores in-frame clones only, minus some. This sample carries around 130,000 clones, approximately 86% of them seen once, and the ten largest clones take under 2%. A word on this clone: Its antigen is as yet unknown.

This receptor was taken from a boy between 5 and 17 years old in good health and CMV-seronegative. This rearrangement joins TRBV5-6 to TRBJ2-7, with 8 bases identical to TRBD1. The source material was PBMCs. The CDR3 region has the DNA TGTGCCAGCAGCACGGACAGGGTATACGAGCAGTACTTC. It translates to CASSTDRVYEQYF.